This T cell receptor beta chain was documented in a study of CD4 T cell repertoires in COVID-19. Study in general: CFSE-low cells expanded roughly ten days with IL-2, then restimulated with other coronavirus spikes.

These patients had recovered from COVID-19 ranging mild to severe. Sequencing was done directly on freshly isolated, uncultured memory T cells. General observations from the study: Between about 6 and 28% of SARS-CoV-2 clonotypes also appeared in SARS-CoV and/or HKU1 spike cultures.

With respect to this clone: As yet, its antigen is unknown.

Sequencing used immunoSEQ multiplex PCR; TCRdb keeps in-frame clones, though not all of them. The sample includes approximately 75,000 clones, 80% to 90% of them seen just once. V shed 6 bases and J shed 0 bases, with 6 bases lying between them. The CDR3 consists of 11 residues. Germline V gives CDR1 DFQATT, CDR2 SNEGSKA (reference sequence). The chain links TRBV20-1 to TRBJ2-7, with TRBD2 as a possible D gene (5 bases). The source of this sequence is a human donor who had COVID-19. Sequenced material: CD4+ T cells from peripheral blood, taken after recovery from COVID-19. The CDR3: CSASGSYEQYF. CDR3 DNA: TGCAGTGCGAGCGGCTCCTACGAGCAGTACTTC.